This entry lists 10 T cell receptor beta chains sequenced from one sample in a study of cytotoxic CD8 clonotypes in ibrutinib-treated CLL. TCRdb's table, derived via immunoSEQ multiplex PCR, lists solely in-frame clones and lacks some. The sample lists more than 85,000 clones, around 77% occurring once. The sample was PBMCs, taken after 24 months of ibrutinib treatment. All receptors come from a human donor with chronic lymphocytic leukemia.

The chain combines TRBV5-6 with TRBJ2-1; 11 nucleotides agree with TRBD2. This CDR3 is 15 amino acids long. CDR1 is SGHDT, CDR2 YYEEEE, per germline. The V and J ends lost 3 bases and 13 bases, in that order; junction bases with no gene match: 12. The CDR3 DNA reads as TGTGCCAGCAGCTCACTAGCGGGAGAATTTCAGGGACAGTTCTTC. Protein product: CASSSLAGEFQGQFF.

The chain carries TRBV5-1 and TRBJ2-2; possibly TRBD2 for D (6 bases). The V and J ends lost 0 bases and 5 bases respectively, with 14 bases between them. Germline CDR1 reads SGHRS; CDR2 reads YFSETQ. The CDR3 extends over 16 amino acids. The CDR3 bases are TGCGCCAGCAGCTTGGACGGGGGTTTAGGAACCGGGGAGCTGTTTTTT. Its protein product is CASSLDGGLGTGELFF. Together with reference TRBV5-1 and TRBJ2-2, the CDR3 gives the full variable domain: KAGVTQTPRYLIKTRGQQVTLSCSPISGHRSVSWYQQTPGQGLQFLFEYFSETQRNKGNFPGRFSGRQFSNSRSEMNVSTLELGDSALYLCASSLDGGLGTGELFFGEGSRLTVL.

There are many counts of this clone. The chain couples TRBV11-2 to TRBJ2-7, with D maybe TRBD2 (6 bases). V was shortened by 5 bases and J by 3 bases, with 17 bases between the two germline ends. Germline V lookup: CDR1 SGHAT, CDR2 FQNNGV. The CDR3 has 15 residues. This chain's CDR3 is CASSVGLSGSYEQYF. The CDR3 DNA follows: TGTGCCAGCAGCGTCGGACTATCCGGAAGCTACGAGCAGTACTTC.

CDR3 sequence (DNA): TGTGCCAGCAGACCAACCGGGACTAGCGTAGAGACCCAGTACTTC. Translation: CASRPTGTSVETQYF. V usage is TRBV7-3 and J usage is TRBJ2-5, with 10 nucleotides matching TRBD2. There are 15 residues in the CDR3. J lost 4 bases, V lost 6 bases, and 8 bases had no gene match. Germline CDR1 SGHTA, CDR2 FQGTGA.

This chain joins TRBV18 and TRBJ2-7, with a possible D match to TRBD2 (6 bases). This CDR3 is 15 amino acids long. Germline lookup yields CDR1 KGHSH and CDR2 LQKENI. Trimming removed 3 bases from V and 0 bases from J, with 12 bases in between. CDR3 residues: CASSPSSAHSYEQYF. CDR3 coding DNA: TGTGCCAGCTCACCTTCTAGCGCTCACTCCTACGAGCAGTACTTC.

V and J are TRBV7-8 and TRBJ1-2; D gene ambiguous. V was clipped by 5 bases and J by 0 bases, with 13 bases between them. This CDR3 comprises 15 residues. Germline loops: CDR1 SGHVS, CDR2 FQNEAQ. CDR3 nucleotide sequence: TGTGCCAGCAGCCGGTACAGAAGTACTAACTATGGCTACACCTTC. Its translation: CASSRYRSTNYGYTF.

The chain is built from TRBV27 and TRBJ2-5, with a weak D call TRBD1 (6 bases). The CDR3 consists of 14 residues. CDR1 is MNHEY, CDR2 SMNVEV, per germline (reference sequence). Trimming took off 2 bases at V and 4 bases at J, with 11 bases between the two ends. CDR3 loop: CASSLRKGGETQYF. The CDR3 nucleotides read TGTGCCAGCAGTTTACGAAAAGGGGGAGAGACCCAGTACTTC.

Points on this clone: The sample holds other DNA sequences that translate to the same CDR3. The chain uses TRBV29-1 and TRBJ2-2; 7 nucleotides line up with TRBD2. V shed 3 bases, J shed 5 bases, and the junction held 3 bases outside the gene matches. In germline, CDR1 is SQVTM, CDR2 ANQGSEA. This CDR3 spans 13 amino acids. This chain's CDR3 is CSVDGGGTGELFF. The CDR3 bases are TGCAGCGTTGATGGGGGGGGGACCGGGGAGCTGTTTTTT.

The chain uses TRBV19 and TRBJ2-5; tentatively, D is TRBD1 (5 bases). The ends were cut back, 5 bases at V and 4 bases at J, with 11 bases in the middle. Looked up from germline, CDR1 is LNHDA and CDR2 is SQIVND (reference sequence). The CDR3 extends over 13 amino acids. The CDR3 protein is CASSPARAETQYF. In DNA, the CDR3 is TGTGCCAGTAGTCCTGCCAGGGCAGAGACCCAGTACTTC.

V and J are TRBV10-3 and TRBJ1-4, with TRBD1 matching over 8 bases. Germline V gene data show CDR1 as ENHRY and CDR2 as SYGVKD. This CDR3 region has 15 residues. After removal of 6 bases from V and 0 bases from J, the junction contained 3 bases not matched to a gene. The CDR3 nucleotides read TGTGCCATCAGGCCGACAGGGGCAACTAATGAAAAACTGTTTTTT. It encodes CAIRPTGATNEKLFF.